This section outlines one T cell receptor (beta chain) sequence together with its context. TCRdb processed the PCR reads anew with MiXCR; each CDR3 protein has one entry. In the table there are some 15,000 distinct CDR3 sequences, around half of which are singletons. With 2 bases removed from V and 5 bases from J, the gap between germline ends came to 15 bases. Germline V gene lookup returns CDR1 SGHTA and CDR2 FQGNSA. The CDR3 contains 15 residues. The data are from a study of tumor-infiltrating lymphocytes in oesophageal squamous cell carcinoma. The TCR sequence derives from a female donor with esophageal squamous cell carcinoma. The gene calls are TRBV7-2 and TRBJ2-5; maybe TRBD2 (6 bases). Sequencing was performed on esophageal tumor tissue. The CDR3 DNA sequence: TGTGCCAGCAGCTTACGGAGGGTAGGACGGGAGACCCAGTACTTC. Its translation is CASSLRRVGRETQYF. Variable domain in full (rest from reference TRBV7-2 and TRBJ2-5): GAGVSQSPSNKVTEKGKDVELRCDPISGHTALYWYRQSLGQGLEFLIYFQGNSAPDKSGLPSDRFSAERTGGSVSTLTIQRTQQEDSAVYLCASSLRRVGRETQYFGPGTRLLVL.